This T cell receptor (beta chain) came from a study of vaccination and CD4 T cells after COVID-19 (dated by TCRdb to 2021 to 2024). About the study as a whole: In the convalescent cohort there were six males and four females, among whom were two Hispanic individuals, seven Caucasians, two Asians and one multiracial person. Each participant got two doses of either the Pfizer-BioNTech BNT162b2 vaccine (n=8) or the Moderna mRNA-1273 vaccine (n=2). In an earlier paper using these donors, memory CD4+ T cell crossreactivity between SARS-CoV-2 and common cold coronavirus spike proteins was assessed at the TCR clonotype level. Post-COVID blood samples were collected from convalescent patients a median of around 96 days after diagnosis, with a range of roughly 30 to 170 days. The spike-specific CD4+ TCR repertoire was compared before and after mRNA vaccination in about nine COVID-19 convalescent patients and a few infection-naive healthy vaccine recipients. As controls, cultures received a CEFX viral epitope pool (the positive control), an HIV-1 Nef peptide pool (the negative control), or no peptide at all. The cultures were stimulated with overlapping spike peptide pools from SARS-CoV-2 and from the common cold coronaviruses HCoV-NL63, HCoV-OC43 and HCoV-229E. Post-vaccine blood samples were taken a median of around 77 days after the second vaccine dose, with a range of 14 to 241 days. Study-wide conclusions, independent of this receptor: Among the post-vaccine SARS-CoV-2-reactive clones in convalescent patients, a median approximately 90% showed up only after vaccination, which suggests vaccine-specific priming. An increase in the median number of SARS-CoV-2-reactive clonotypes from more than 20 after infection to roughly 39 after vaccination was observed, but the change was not found to be significant. Of the vaccine-specific clones found in convalescent patients, nearly all (304 of 307) were mono-reactive for SARS-CoV-2 spike instead of being cross-reactive with common cold coronaviruses. The number of convalescent patients in the study was relatively small, and the study did not examine early timepoints following natural infection.

This specimen's treatment or condition label, per the study, means: roughly 11-day PBMC culture with coronavirus spike peptide pools or control peptides (ViraFEST assay). CD4+ T cells from unexposed donors were collected before the COVID-19 pandemic (2011-2018). The study used the ViraFEST assay, which expanded antigen-specific T cells with peptide pools and then identified expanded clonotypes by TCR sequencing. PBMCs were cultured at under 2.5 million per well in IMDM supplemented with approximately 5% human AB serum and 8.5 to 10 IU/ml IL-2, with 9.5 to 10 ug/ml peptide pools added. On days 3 and 7, half of the culture medium was replaced with fresh IL-2-containing medium. After approximately 10 days of culture, CD4+ T cells were isolated by negative selection using the EasySep CD4+ T cell isolation kit. As far as cell numbers permitted, CD4+ T cells from unexposed donors were tested for reactivity against SARS-CoV-2 S and N as well as four spike pools from common cold coronaviruses. PBMCs were separated from whole blood using Ficoll-Paque Plus gradient centrifugation and then either used fresh or cryopreserved at -140C. In general, triplicate wells were set up for every culture condition. Leukapheresis product for the unexposed donors was purchased commercially.

Library preparation used PCR. At the Johns Hopkins FTIC core, DNA from the cultured CD4+ T cells underwent TCR sequencing with the Oncomine TCR Beta short-read assay. The QIAamp micro DNA kit was used to extract genomic DNA from the cultured CD4+ T cells. Oncomine TCR Beta libraries made from cultured CD4+ T cells were pooled using unique dual indexes and sequenced on an Illumina iSeq 100. Processing in the source paper ran as follows. Non-productive sequences were filtered out, and CDR3s that did not start with C, did not end with F or W, or were shorter than 7 amino acids were discarded. Antigen-specific clonotypes were identified using the MANAFEST web application through comparison of peptide-stimulated wells with reference and other culture wells. An FDR below 0.05, an odds ratio above 5, and a productive frequency above 0.1% in at least two of three replicate wells were required for clones to be considered positive. Cross-reactive clonotypes were defined as significantly expanded in both SARS-CoV-2 spike wells and at least one common cold coronavirus spike condition. Levenshtein distances (stringdist) and unrooted phylogenetic trees (ape) in R version 3.6.1 were used to assess CDR3 homology. TCRdb reprocessed the public reads (quality trimming at Q25 with fastp, clone calling with MiXCR) and kept in-frame beta chains. Each entry merges the rows of one CDR3 protein and shows their most common DNA and genes. These V and J calls derive from TCRdb rather than the authors' analysis. This sample is represented by several thousand distinct CDR3 sequences; around a quarter of them were singletons. Jointly, the top ten make up roughly a third of the sample.

Relative to germline, V is 6 bases shorter and J is 4 bases shorter, with 12 bases between their ends. Including cysteine and phenylalanine, the CDR3 has 12 amino acids. The kept DNA is CDR3 alone, 36 bases in frame from the first base. CDR1 DFQATT and CDR2 SNEGSKA were looked up in the germline V gene (reference sequence). This clonotype registers as medium-sized (0.01 to 0.1%) within its sample. Its antigen is unknown. No much larger clonotype is one base removed from it; base qualities were not supplied. The source is a human donor in good health. The sample was CD4+ T cells from blood, cultured in vitro. The chain links TRBV20-1 with TRBJ1-2; TRBD1 is perhaps the D gene, given 5 matching bases. The sequence in DNA is TGCAGTGCCAGGGATCACATCTATGGCTACACCTTC. This sequence encodes CSARDHIYGYTF.